The source of this T cell receptor (beta chain) is a study of T cells after yellow fever vaccination (dated by TCRdb to about 2019). Turning to the overall study: The SMART-Seq v4 Ultra Low Input RNA kit was used to prepare libraries from fractions with low cell numbers. To follow T-cell clones before and after both primary and booster YFV17D yellow fever vaccination, bulk TCR alpha and beta repertoires underwent longitudinal sequencing. Two healthy male donors, one aged 18 to 29 and one aged 30 to 40 years, made up the cohort. Blood samples were taken at several timepoints before and after primary and secondary immunization, and bulk PBMC replicates and cell subsets were isolated. On the study overall, not on this receptor specifically: The secondary T-cell response was found to be weaker but faster than the primary response, with a peak reached on day 5 rather than on day 15. Most clones expanded after primary vaccination (approximately 97% of CD4 and roughly 90% of CD8) were re-detected after the booster, suggesting that broad memory maintenance occurred. Computational filtering was required because FACS-sorted repertoires could contain abundant contaminating clonotypes from the bulk population. A small fraction of clonotypes showed up in both the CD4 and CD8 compartments, probably as a result of convergent recombination. The study included only a couple of donors, which limits how far the findings can be generalized.

The sample's treatment or condition label is to be understood as: live attenuated yellow fever vaccine strain. Two biological replicates of bulk PBMCs were collected at each blood-draw timepoint. PBMCs were isolated from peripheral blood using a standard Ficoll-Paque protocol. TriZol was used to extract RNA from bulk PBMCs, from CD4 and CD8 fractions, and from dextramer-positive and dextramer-negative fractions. TCR cDNA was synthesized by 5'RACE template switching, through which a universal primer site and unique molecular identifiers were introduced. Priming for cDNA synthesis came from both the TCR alpha and TCR beta constant segments. Libraries were amplified in two PCR steps, with sample barcodes and sequencing adapters added in the second step. Sequencing of libraries was done on Illumina HiSeq 2500 (2x100 bp) or NovaSeq (2x150 bp). The original pipeline was this. Demultiplexing of reads and collapsing into UMI consensus sequences were performed with MIGEC, and V(D)J alignment was carried out with MiXCR. Vaccine-responding clonotypes were identified with edgeR using replicate PBMC samples, with FDR below 0.01 and a log2 fold change above 5 up to day 15 being required. Bulk clonotypes were assigned CD4 or CD8 identity according to which sequenced CD4 or CD8 repertoire held them at higher abundance. TCRdb's own reprocessing of the public reads used fastp at Q25 and MiXCR and kept productive beta chains. Under each unique CDR3 protein, matching rows form one entry showing the most common genes and DNA. The V and J calls shown here were made by TCRdb, not taken from the authors' results. This sample gives hundreds of thousands of distinct CDR3 sequences in total; around 12% of them show up just once. The top ten constitute about 15% of the sample.

This clonotype was seen a handful of times. The target of this receptor is not known. Base-call qualities are not available, and no considerably larger clone is one nucleotide away. There are 14 amino acids in the CDR3, from cysteine to phenylalanine inclusive. The DNA shown is the 42-base CDR3, in frame from base 1. V and J are trimmed by 6 bases and 5 bases, and the gene matches miss 9 bases of the junction. Here the chain combines TRBV12-3 or TRBV12-4 and TRBJ2-5, with 7 central nucleotides matching TRBD1. The specimen was PBMCs, collected on the day of the yellow fever booster vaccination. The TCR originated in a young man who received the YFV17D yellow fever vaccine. The encoded CDR3 is CASSPDRARETQYF. Here is the DNA: TGTGCCAGCAGCCCCGACAGGGCTAGGGAGACCCAGTACTTC.